A selection of T cell receptor beta chains follows, all from one sample in a study of T cells in localized non-small cell lung cancer. The data were produced by immunoSEQ multiplex PCR, yet TCRdb's version contains in-frame clones alone and is incomplete. Of roughly 35,000 clones listed, roughly 90% are singletons. Material: peripheral blood, obtained before any cancer treatment. The receptors originated from a woman aged 35 to 69 with stage I lung adenocarcinoma. The CDR3 runs from the conserved cysteine through the conserved F or W. D genes are given only for firm matches. Clone sizes are given selectively: once, few, many, or a class where the clone is expanded.

cdr3_length j_call v_call d_call clone_size cdr3_nt cdr3_aa
12 TRBJ2-5 TRBV7-2 . once TGTGCCAGCAGCTTAGATCCAGAGACCCAGTACTTC CASSLDPETQYF
13 TRBJ1-5 TRBV2 . . TGTGCCAGCAATGGGGTTTACGATCAGCCCCAGCATTTT CASNGVYDQPQHF
14 TRBJ2-7 TRBV18 . . TGTGCCAGCTCTCCCGCAGGGGGGCTCGTCGAGCAGTACTTC CASSPAGGLVEQYF
16 TRBJ2-1 TRBV5-4 TRBD1 once TGTGCCAGCAGCTTCCGACAGGGGAGCTCCTACAATGAGCAGTTCTTC CASSFRQGSSYNEQFF
14 TRBJ1-3 TRBV18 . . TGTGCCAGCTCCCGCGACAGCTCTGGAAACACCATATATTTT CASSRDSSGNTIYF
10 TRBJ1-1 TRBV9 . . TGTGCCAGCAGCCCTGTCGAAGCTTTCTTT CASSPVEAFF
13 TRBJ1-6 TRBV27 . . TGTGCCAGCCGAGGAGGGGAGGGTTCACCCCTCCACTTT CASRGGEGSPLHF
13 TRBJ1-1 TRBV7-9 . . TGTGCCAGCGAAGGACTCTTGAACACTGAAGCTTTCTTT CASEGLLNTEAFF
15 TRBJ2-1 TRBV27 TRBD1 . TGTGCCAGCACCGCTGCCGGGACAGCGGCTAATGAGCAGTTCTTC CASTAAGTAANEQFF
14 TRBJ1-1 TRBV7-3 . . TGTGCCAGCAGCCCGTACAACGGGGTGCATGAAGCTTTCTTT CASSPYNGVHEAFF
15 TRBJ2-3 TRBV7-9 . . TGTGCCAGCAGCGGGCGATTCGGGGCCACAGATACGCAGTATTTT CASSGRFGATDTQYF
16 TRBJ1-2 TRBV27 TRBD1 . TGTGCCAGCAGTTTATATAGGACAGGGCGCCCCTATGGCTACACCTTC CASSLYRTGRPYGYTF
15 TRBJ1-4 TRBV7-2 TRBD1 . TGTGCCAGCAGCTTATCCACAGGGGTGAATGAAAAACTGTTTTTT CASSLSTGVNEKLFF
14 TRBJ1-2 TRBV2 TRBD1 . TGTGCCAGCACGGCAGGGGGGGCTAACTATGGCTACACCTTC CASTAGGANYGYTF
15 TRBJ2-1 TRBV7-8 TRBD2 . TGTGCCAGCAGCATAACTAGCGGGGGGGCCCTAGAGCAGTTCTTC CASSITSGGALEQFF
12 TRBJ2-5 TRBV7-8 . . TGTGCCAGCAGCCCAGAGGCGGTTACCCAGTACTTC CASSPEAVTQYF
17 TRBJ2-7 TRBV27 TRBD2 . TGTGCCAGCAGCCCCCCGCTAGCGGGGGGGCTTGGGTACGAGCAGTACTTC CASSPPLAGGLGYEQYF
15 TRBJ1-4 TRBV6-5 TRBD1 . TGTGCCAGCAGTTACTCGGGGACAGGGGGCGTCGGACTGTTTTTT CASSYSGTGGVGLFF
14 TRBJ2-7 TRBV5-4 . . TGTGCCAGCAGCTTGGGTACAGAGATCTACGAGCAGTACTTC CASSLGTEIYEQYF
13 TRBJ1-2 TRBV9 . . TGTGCCAGCAGCGCATCGGACTTCTATGGCTACACCTTC CASSASDFYGYTF
11 TRBJ1-1 TRBV5-4 . . TGTGCCAGCAGCTCAGACAGTGAAGCTTTCTTT CASSSDSEAFF
14 TRBJ1-3 TRBV6-5 . . TGTGCCAGCAGTCGCGGGGGTACTGGAAACACCATATATTTT CASSRGGTGNTIYF
13 TRBJ1-2 TRBV5-4 . . TGTGCCAGCAGCTTGGGAGACCTCTATGGCTACACCTTC CASSLGDLYGYTF
14 TRBJ2-7 TRBV6-1 . once TGTGCCAGCACCCAGCAGCGGTCGGCGCGGGAGCAGTACTTC CASTQQRSAREQYF
13 TRBJ1-2 TRBV19 . . TGTGCCAGTAATCCGACACCTAACTATGGCTACACCTTC CASNPTPNYGYTF
13 TRBJ2-5 TRBV7-7 . . TGTGCCAGCAGCTCGGAGGGGCGGATGACCCAGTACTTC CASSSEGRMTQYF
14 TRBJ1-5 TRBV25-1 . . TGTGCCAGCAGTGAACCCCAAATTCCTCAGCCCCAGCATTTT CASSEPQIPQPQHF
13 TRBJ1-6 TRBV29-1 TRBD1 . TGCAGCGTTGCAGGGGGCTCGGGGTCACCCCTCCACTTT CSVAGGSGSPLHF
13 TRBJ1-1 TRBV7-9 . . TGTGCCAGCAGTTCTCGACAGAACACTGAAGCTTTCTTT CASSSRQNTEAFF
14 TRBJ1-2 TRBV29-1 TRBD1 . TGCAGCGTTGACTTGACAGGGAAAAACTATGGCTACACCTTC CSVDLTGKNYGYTF
13 TRBJ2-5 TRBV11-1 TRBD1 few TGTGCCAGCAGCTTGGACAGGGAAGAGACCCAGTACTTC CASSLDREETQYF
13 TRBJ1-2 TRBV27 . few TGTGCCAGCAGTTTTCGCGGGGCGCGAGGCTACACCTTC CASSFRGARGYTF
11 TRBJ2-1 TRBV29-1 . . TGCAGCGTTGAACCGGGGGTCGGGCAGTTCTTC CSVEPGVGQFF
14 TRBJ1-6 TRBV5-1 . . TGCGCCAGCAGCACCGGACAGATTAATTCACCCCTCCACTTT CASSTGQINSPLHF
13 TRBJ1-2 TRBV11-2 TRBD1 . TGTGCCAGCAGCTTGGGACAGGGGTATGGCTACACCTTC CASSLGQGYGYTF
17 TRBJ1-5 TRBV10-3 . . TGTGCCATCAGTGAGTCGAGGGGGAAGGGTGGTAATCAGCCCCAGCATTTT CAISESRGKGGNQPQHF
13 TRBJ1-5 TRBV25-1 . once TGTGCCAGCAGAGTCTCTGAGGGTCAGCCCCAGCATTTT CASRVSEGQPQHF